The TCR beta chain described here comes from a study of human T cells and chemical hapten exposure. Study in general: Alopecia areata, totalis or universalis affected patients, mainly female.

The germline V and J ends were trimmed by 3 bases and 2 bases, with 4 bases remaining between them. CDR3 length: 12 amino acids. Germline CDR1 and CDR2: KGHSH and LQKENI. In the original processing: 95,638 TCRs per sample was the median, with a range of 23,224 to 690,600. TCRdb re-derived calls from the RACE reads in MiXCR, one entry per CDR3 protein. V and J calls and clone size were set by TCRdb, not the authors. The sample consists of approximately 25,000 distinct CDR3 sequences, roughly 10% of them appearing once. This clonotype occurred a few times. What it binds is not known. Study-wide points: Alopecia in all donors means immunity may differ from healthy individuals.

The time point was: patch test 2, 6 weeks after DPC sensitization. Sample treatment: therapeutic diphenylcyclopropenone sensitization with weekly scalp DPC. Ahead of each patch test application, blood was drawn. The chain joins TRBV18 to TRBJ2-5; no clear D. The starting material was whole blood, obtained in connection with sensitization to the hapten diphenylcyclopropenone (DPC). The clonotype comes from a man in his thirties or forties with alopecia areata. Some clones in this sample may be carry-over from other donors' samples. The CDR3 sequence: CASSPIQETQYF. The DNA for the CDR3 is TGTGCCAGCTCACCGATACAAGAGACCCAGTACTTC.